These T cell receptor beta chains were read from a single sample in a study of regulatory T cells in long-lasting Graves disease. TCRdb reprocessed the multiplex PCR reads with MiXCR, giving one entry per CDR3 protein. This table holds 300,000 to 400,000 distinct CDR3 sequences, less than 20% found once. The starting material was peripheral blood mononuclear cells (PBMCs), obtained at new diagnosis, from a patient treated with antithyroid drugs. These receptors all come from a female donor with Graves disease. The CDR3 runs from the conserved cysteine through the conserved F or W. Fields, in order: clone size, D gene, J gene, V gene, CDR3 protein, CDR3 DNA. A D gene is named only where the DNA matches it firmly. Size is omitted from some rows. Given values are once, few, many or a class for expanded clones.

many,TRBD2,TRBJ2-1,TRBV7-9,CASSSSGVNEQFF,TGTGCCAGCAGCTCTAGCGGCGTCAATGAGCAGTTCTTC
many,NA,TRBJ2-2,TRBV2,CASRGPYSDTGELFF,TGTGCCAGTAGGGGACCCTATTCGGACACCGGGGAGCTGTTTTTT
NA,NA,TRBJ2-2,TRBV5-1,CASSLHPQEDTGELFF,TGCGCCAGCAGCTTACACCCCCAAGAGGACACCGGGGAGCTGTTTTTT
many,NA,TRBJ2-7,TRBV11-2,CASSLEATGSYEQYF,TGTGCCAGCAGCTTAGAGGCGACAGGATCCTACGAGCAGTACTTC
many,TRBD1,TRBJ1-2,TRBV20-1,CSAPGETGRYGYTF,TGCAGTGCCCCGGGCGAGACAGGGAGATATGGCTACACCTTC
many,NA,TRBJ1-2,TRBV2,CTSSGSLYTF,TGTACCAGCAGCGGAAGCCTTTACACCTTC
few,TRBD2,TRBJ2-5,TRBV3-1,CASSQEGLAERRETQYF,TGTGCCAGCAGCCAAGAGGGACTAGCGGAGCGAAGAGAGACCCAGTACTTC
many,TRBD2,TRBJ2-2,TRBV6-2/TRBV6-3,CASSYSRGSSGSTGELFF,TGTGCCAGCAGTTACTCGAGGGGGTCTAGCGGGAGCACCGGGGAGCTGTTTTTT
many,NA,TRBJ1-4,TRBV4-1,CASSQGAGGSEKLFF,TGCGCCAGCAGCCAAGGGGCAGGAGGAAGTGAAAAACTGTTTTTT
many,NA,TRBJ1-1,TRBV11-2,CASSLVRGTEAFF,TGTGCCAGCAGCTTAGTCAGGGGCACTGAAGCTTTCTTT
once,NA,TRBJ1-5,TRBV12-3/TRBV12-4,CASSLFAGSQPQHF,TGTGCCAGCAGTTTATTCGCCGGCTCTCAGCCCCAGCATTTT
once,NA,TRBJ1-5,TRBV28,CASNQEGDNQPQHF,TGTGCCAGCAATCAAGAGGGTGACAATCAGCCCCAGCATTTT
many,TRBD2,TRBJ2-7,TRBV6-1,CASSRAGTSAIRKQYF,TGTGCCAGCAGTAGAGCCGGGACTAGCGCCATAAGGAAGCAGTACTTC
many,NA,TRBJ2-1,TRBV3-1,CASSPLWGNNEQFF,TGTGCCAGCAGCCCTTTGTGGGGAAACAATGAGCAGTTCTTC
few,TRBD1,TRBJ1-1,TRBV12-3/TRBV12-4,CASSQTGTEAFF,TGTGCCAGCAGTCAGACAGGGACTGAAGCTTTCTTT
many,NA,TRBJ2-1,TRBV7-9,CASSRQIRDFPIYNEQFF,TGTGCCAGCAGCCGTCAAATCCGGGACTTCCCGATCTACAATGAGCAGTTCTTC
many,TRBD2,TRBJ2-2,TRBV25-1,CASSEFRGGPTGELFF,TGTGCCAGCAGTGAATTCCGGGGGGGCCCTACCGGGGAGCTGTTTTTT
many,NA,TRBJ1-1,TRBV5-1,CASRQINREVYTEAFF,TGCGCCAGCAGACAAATCAACAGGGAGGTCTACACTGAAGCTTTCTTT
many,TRBD1,TRBJ2-5,TRBV25-1,CASRKGQVHGETQYF,TGTGCCAGCCGCAAAGGACAGGTCCATGGAGAGACCCAGTACTTC
NA,NA,TRBJ2-1,TRBV4-2,CASSQVLGEQFF,TGTGCCAGCAGCCAAGTCCTCGGTGAGCAGTTCTTC
few,NA,TRBJ1-2,TRBV6-2/TRBV6-3,CASSEAGVRGYGYTF,TGTGCCAGCAGTGAAGCGGGGGTAAGAGGTTATGGCTACACCTTC
few,TRBD1,TRBJ1-2,TRBV19,CASSIAGQGTLYGYTF,TGTGCCAGTAGTATAGCGGGACAGGGGACCCTCTATGGCTACACCTTC
few,TRBD1,TRBJ1-1,TRBV4-2,CASSPDRGVFEAFF,TGTGCCAGCAGCCCGGACAGGGGGGTCTTTGAAGCTTTCTTT
many,NA,TRBJ1-1,TRBV6-2/TRBV6-3,CASSYSTYGGVTEAFF,TGTGCCAGCAGTTACTCGACCTATGGAGGGGTGACTGAAGCTTTCTTT
many,NA,TRBJ1-1,TRBV19,CASSGRYTEAFF,TGTGCCAGTAGTGGACGGTACACTGAAGCTTTCTTT
many,TRBD2,TRBJ2-1,TRBV5-1,CASSFGGAVNEQFF,TGCGCCAGCAGCTTCGGGGGGGCCGTTAATGAGCAGTTCTTC
many,TRBD1,TRBJ2-7,TRBV24-1,CATSDSNRGFNEQYF,TGTGCCACCAGTGATTCTAACAGGGGATTCAACGAGCAGTACTTC
NA,NA,TRBJ2-5,TRBV6-5,CASSYSSLGRQETQYF,TGTGCCAGCAGTTACTCGAGCTTAGGCAGACAAGAGACCCAGTACTTC
NA,NA,TRBJ2-6,TRBV29-1,CSVGDSGANVLTF,TGCAGCGTGGGGGACTCTGGGGCCAACGTCCTGACTTTC
few,NA,TRBJ2-2,TRBV29-1,CSVEDGTGELFF,TGCAGCGTTGAGGATGGCACCGGGGAGCTGTTTTTT
NA,TRBD1,TRBJ2-1,TRBV12-3/TRBV12-4,CASSSQNRGAGEQFF,TGTGCCAGCAGCTCCCAAAACAGGGGGGCAGGGGAGCAGTTCTTC
many,NA,TRBJ2-1,TRBV2,CASSDGSSYNEQFF,TGTGCCAGCAGTGATGGCAGCTCCTACAATGAGCAGTTCTTC
NA,TRBD1,TRBJ2-7,TRBV5-6,CASSLGQGIEQYF,TGTGCCAGCAGCCTCGGACAGGGGATTGAGCAGTACTTC
many,NA,TRBJ1-5,TRBV27,CASSLRGSNQPQHF,TGTGCCAGCAGTCTCAGAGGTAGCAATCAGCCCCAGCATTTT
many,TRBD2,TRBJ2-1,TRBV7-3,CASSGSGSTYNEQFF,TGTGCCAGCAGCGGTAGCGGGTCGACCTACAATGAGCAGTTCTTC
many,NA,TRBJ2-3,TRBV12-5,CASGPGRTTDTQYF,TGTGCTAGTGGCCCGGGACGAACCACAGATACGCAGTATTTT
many,NA,TRBJ2-3,TRBV7-9,CASSFERTTDTQYF,TGTGCCAGCAGCTTTGAGCGGACCACAGATACGCAGTATTTT
many,NA,TRBJ1-2,TRBV4-1,CASSQGALPRDGIPPAF,TGCGCCAGCAGCCAGGGAGCCCTGCCCAGGGACGGCATACCCCCGGCCTTC
many,TRBD2,TRBJ2-2,TRBV10-3,CAIGLAGGFAGELFF,TGTGCCATCGGACTAGCGGGAGGGTTCGCCGGGGAGCTGTTTTTT
many,TRBD2,TRBJ2-5,TRBV6-1,CASSKTGLAGLETQYF,TGTGCCAGCAGTAAGACGGGACTAGCGGGATTGGAGACCCAGTACTTC
many,NA,TRBJ1-1,TRBV2,CASSSGLAEAFF,TGTGCCAGCAGTTCGGGTTTGGCCGAAGCTTTCTTT
NA,NA,TRBJ2-7,TRBV4-3,CASSPQAGSYEQYF,TGCGCCAGCAGCCCCCAGGCAGGATCCTACGAGCAGTACTTC
few,NA,TRBJ2-7,TRBV25-1,CASSGTTTYEQYF,TGTGCCAGCTCCGGGACAACTACCTACGAGCAGTACTTC
many,NA,TRBJ1-1,TRBV12-3/TRBV12-4,CASSSRLGAEAFF,TGTGCCAGCAGTTCCCGACTGGGGGCTGAAGCTTTCTTT
many,TRBD1,TRBJ2-3,TRBV6-1,CASSSPGQPSTDTQYF,TGTGCCAGCAGCTCGCCGGGACAGCCTAGCACAGATACGCAGTATTTT
many,NA,TRBJ1-4,TRBV12-5,CASGQGPGRATNEKLFF,TGTGCTAGTGGACAAGGCCCGGGTAGGGCAACTAATGAAAAACTGTTTTTT
few,NA,TRBJ2-7,TRBV9,CASSVEARVTPLEQYF,TGTGCCAGCAGCGTAGAGGCTAGAGTTACACCCCTCGAGCAGTACTTC
many,NA,TRBJ1-1,TRBV12-3/TRBV12-4,CASSQIRWGANTEAFF,TGTGCCAGCAGTCAAATTAGGTGGGGGGCCAACACTGAAGCTTTCTTT
NA,TRBD1,TRBJ2-1,TRBV10-1,CASSRDSFRAEQFF,TGCGCCAGCAGCCGGGACAGCTTTCGGGCTGAGCAGTTCTTC
few,TRBD1,TRBJ2-1,TRBV6-5,CASSSGQGQFF,TGTGCCAGCAGTTCCGGACAGGGCCAGTTCTTC
NA,TRBD1,TRBJ1-2,TRBV2,CASAGQGANGYTF,TGTGCCAGCGCCGGACAGGGGGCAAATGGCTACACCTTC
few,NA,TRBJ2-7,TRBV29-1,CSVVSGPYEQYF,TGCAGCGTTGTTAGCGGTCCCTACGAGCAGTACTTC